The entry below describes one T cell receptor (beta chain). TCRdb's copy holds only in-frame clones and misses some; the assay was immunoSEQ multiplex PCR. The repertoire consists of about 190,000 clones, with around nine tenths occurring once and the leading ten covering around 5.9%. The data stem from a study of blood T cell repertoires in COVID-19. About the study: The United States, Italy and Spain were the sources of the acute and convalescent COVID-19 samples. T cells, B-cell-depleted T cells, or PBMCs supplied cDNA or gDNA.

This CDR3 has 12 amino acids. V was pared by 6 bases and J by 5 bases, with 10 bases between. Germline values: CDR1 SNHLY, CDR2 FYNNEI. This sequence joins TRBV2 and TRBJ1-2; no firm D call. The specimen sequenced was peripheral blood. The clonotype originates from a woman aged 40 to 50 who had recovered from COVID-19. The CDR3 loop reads CASREERYGYTF. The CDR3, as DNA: TGTGCCAGCAGGGAGGAGCGGTATGGCTACACCTTC.